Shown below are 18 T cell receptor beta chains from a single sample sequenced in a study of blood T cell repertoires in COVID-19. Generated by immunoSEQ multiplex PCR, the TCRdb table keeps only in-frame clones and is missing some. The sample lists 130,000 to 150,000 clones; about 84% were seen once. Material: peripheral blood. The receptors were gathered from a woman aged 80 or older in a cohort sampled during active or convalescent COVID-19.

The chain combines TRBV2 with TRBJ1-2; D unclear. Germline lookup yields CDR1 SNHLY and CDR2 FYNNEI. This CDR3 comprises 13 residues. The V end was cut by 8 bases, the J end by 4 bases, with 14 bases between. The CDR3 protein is CASCFGEVYGYTF. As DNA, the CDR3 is TGTGCCAGCTGTTTTGGGGAGGTCTATGGCTACACCTTC.

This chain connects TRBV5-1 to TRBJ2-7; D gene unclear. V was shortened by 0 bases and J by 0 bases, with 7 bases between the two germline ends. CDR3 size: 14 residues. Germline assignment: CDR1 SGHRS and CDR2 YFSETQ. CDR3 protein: CASSLDSLSYEQYF. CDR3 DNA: TGCGCCAGCAGCTTGGACTCCCTCTCCTACGAGCAGTACTTC.

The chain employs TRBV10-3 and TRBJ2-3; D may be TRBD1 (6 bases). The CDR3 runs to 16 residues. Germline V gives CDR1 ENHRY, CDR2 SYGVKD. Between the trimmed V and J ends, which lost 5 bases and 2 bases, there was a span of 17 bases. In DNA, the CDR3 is TGTGCCATCAGTATGGGACATGGTGAAGCCACAGATACGCAGTATTTT. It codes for CAISMGHGEATDTQYF.

The CDR3 spells CASNLQGRNTEAFF. DNA for the CDR3: TGTGCCAGCAACCTACAGGGAAGGAACACTGAAGCTTTCTTT. The rearrangement links TRBV2 to TRBJ1-1, with D perhaps TRBD1 (6 bases). The V end lost 7 bases, the J end lost 1 base, and 13 bases lay between the germline ends. Germline V lookup: CDR1 SNHLY, CDR2 FYNNEI. The CDR3 spans 14 residues.

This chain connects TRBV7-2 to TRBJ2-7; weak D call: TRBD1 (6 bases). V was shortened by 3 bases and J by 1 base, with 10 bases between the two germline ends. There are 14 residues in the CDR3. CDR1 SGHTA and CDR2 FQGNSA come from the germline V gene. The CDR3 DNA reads TGTGCCAGCAGCTTTTTAACAGGGTCCTACGAGCAGTACGTC. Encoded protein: CASSFLTGSYEQYV.

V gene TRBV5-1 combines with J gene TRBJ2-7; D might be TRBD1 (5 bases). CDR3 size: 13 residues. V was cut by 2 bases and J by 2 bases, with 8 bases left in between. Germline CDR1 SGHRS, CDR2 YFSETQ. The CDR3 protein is CASSFSGPYEQYF. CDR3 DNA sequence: TGCGCCAGCAGCTTTTCAGGGCCCTACGAGCAGTACTTC.

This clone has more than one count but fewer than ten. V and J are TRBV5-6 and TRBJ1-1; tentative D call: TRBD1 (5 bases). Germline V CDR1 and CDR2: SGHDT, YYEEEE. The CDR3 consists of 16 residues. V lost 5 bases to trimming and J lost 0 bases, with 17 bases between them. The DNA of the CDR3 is TGTGCCAGCAGAAAGGGGCAGGAATACATGAACACTGAAGCTTTCTTT. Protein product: CASRKGQEYMNTEAFF. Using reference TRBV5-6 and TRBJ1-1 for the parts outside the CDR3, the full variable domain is DAGVTQSPTHLIKTRGQQVTLRCSPKSGHDTVSWYQQALGQGPQFIFQYYEEEERQRGNFPDRFSGHQFPNYSSELNVNALLLGDSALYLCASRKGQEYMNTEAFFGQGTRLTVV.

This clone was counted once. Here the CDR3 reads CASVGQGNTEAFF. CDR3 nucleotide sequence: TGTGCCAGCGTCGGACAGGGGAACACTGAAGCTTTCTTT. The V call is TRBV25-1, the J call TRBJ1-1, with TRBD1 matching 8 bases. Trimming removed 8 bases from V and 1 base from J; junction bases left unmatched: 3. CDR3 length: 13 residues. CDR1 and CDR2 from the germline V gene are MGHDK and SYGVNS.

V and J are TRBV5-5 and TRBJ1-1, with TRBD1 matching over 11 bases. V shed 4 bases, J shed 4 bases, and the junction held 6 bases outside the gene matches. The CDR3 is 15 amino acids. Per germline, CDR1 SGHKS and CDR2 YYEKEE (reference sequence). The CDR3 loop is CASSMGTGGFTEAFF. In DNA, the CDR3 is TGTGCCAGCAGCATGGGGACAGGGGGGTTCACTGAAGCTTTCTTT.

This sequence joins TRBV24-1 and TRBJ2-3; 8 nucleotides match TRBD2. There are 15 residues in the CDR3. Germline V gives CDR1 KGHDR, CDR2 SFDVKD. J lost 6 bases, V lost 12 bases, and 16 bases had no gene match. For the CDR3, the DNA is TGTGCCGCGTCTGGGGGTAGCGGGGTCGTGGATACGCAGTATTTT. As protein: CAASGGSGVVDTQYF.

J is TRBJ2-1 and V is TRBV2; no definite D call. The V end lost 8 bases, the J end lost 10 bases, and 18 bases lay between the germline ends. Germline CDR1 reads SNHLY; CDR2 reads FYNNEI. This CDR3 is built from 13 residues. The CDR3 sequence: CASVLIEGEEQFF. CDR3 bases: TGTGCCAGCGTACTCATAGAAGGAGAGGAGCAGTTCTTC.

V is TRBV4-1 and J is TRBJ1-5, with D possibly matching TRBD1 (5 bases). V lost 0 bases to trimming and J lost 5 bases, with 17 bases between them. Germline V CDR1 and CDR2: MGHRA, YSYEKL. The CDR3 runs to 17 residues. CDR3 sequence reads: CASSQDGAGLAHQPQHF. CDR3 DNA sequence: TGCGCCAGCAGCCAAGATGGCGCGGGACTCGCCCATCAGCCCCAGCATTTT.

CDR3 residues: CAWSVSGTSYEQYF. The CDR3 DNA sequence: TGTGCCTGGAGTGTAAGCGGTACCTCCTACGAGCAGTACTTC. The chain is built from TRBV30 and TRBJ2-7, with D maybe TRBD2 (5 bases). V was cut by 0 bases and J by 0 bases, with 9 bases left in between. Germline lookup yields CDR1 GTSNPN and CDR2 SVGIG (reference sequence). This CDR3 region has 14 residues.

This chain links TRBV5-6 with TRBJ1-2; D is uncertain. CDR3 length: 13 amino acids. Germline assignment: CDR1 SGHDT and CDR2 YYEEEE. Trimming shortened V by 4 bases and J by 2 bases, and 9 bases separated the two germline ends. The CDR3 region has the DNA TGTGCCAGCAGCGACGACAACAACTATGGCTACACCTTC. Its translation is CASSDDNNYGYTF. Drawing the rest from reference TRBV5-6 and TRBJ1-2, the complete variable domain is DAGVTQSPTHLIKTRGQQVTLRCSPKSGHDTVSWYQQALGQGPQFIFQYYEEEERQRGNFPDRFSGHQFPNYSSELNVNALLLGDSALYLCASSDDNNYGYTFGSGTRLTVV.

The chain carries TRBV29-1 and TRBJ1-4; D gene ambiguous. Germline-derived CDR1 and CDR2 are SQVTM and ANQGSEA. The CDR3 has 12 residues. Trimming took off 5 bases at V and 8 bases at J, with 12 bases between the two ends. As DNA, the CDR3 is TGCAGCGTTAACCGGGGTACAGAAAAACTGTTTTTT. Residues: CSVNRGTEKLFF.

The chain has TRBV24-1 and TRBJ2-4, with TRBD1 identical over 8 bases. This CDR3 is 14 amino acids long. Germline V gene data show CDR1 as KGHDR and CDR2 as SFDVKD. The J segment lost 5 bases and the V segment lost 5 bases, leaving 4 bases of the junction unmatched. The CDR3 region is CATSGSGGQNIQYF. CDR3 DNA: TGTGCCACCAGTGGGTCAGGGGGCCAAAACATTCAGTACTTC.

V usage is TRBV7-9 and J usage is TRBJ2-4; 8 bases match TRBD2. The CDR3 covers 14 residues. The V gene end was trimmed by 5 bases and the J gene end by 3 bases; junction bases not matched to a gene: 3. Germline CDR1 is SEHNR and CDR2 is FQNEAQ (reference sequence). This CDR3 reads CASSTAGGKNIQYF. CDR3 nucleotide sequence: TGTGCCAGCAGCACGGCGGGGGGCAAAAACATTCAGTACTTC.

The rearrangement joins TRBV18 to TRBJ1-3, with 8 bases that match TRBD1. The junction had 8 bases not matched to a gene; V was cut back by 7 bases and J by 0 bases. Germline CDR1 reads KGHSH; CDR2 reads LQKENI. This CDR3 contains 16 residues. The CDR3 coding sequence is TGTGCCAGCTTCTCAGGGGGCCTTCACTCTGGAAACACCATATATTTT. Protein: CASFSGGLHSGNTIYF.